Listed here are 21 T cell receptor beta chains from one sample, sequenced in a study of T cell responses to AZD1222 COVID-19 vaccine. The protocol was immunoSEQ multiplex PCR, while the TCRdb copy is restricted to in-frame clones and leaves out a portion. The data show 110,000 to 150,000 clones, about nine tenths seen once. This material consisted of peripheral blood, taken on day 0 of AZD1222 vaccination. These receptors came from an adult in good health.

This clone was recorded only once. V is TRBV13 and J is TRBJ1-1, with D unresolved. Trimming removed 0 bases from V and 0 bases from J, with 5 bases in between. The CDR3 runs to 14 residues. CDR1 is PRHDT, CDR2 FYEKMQ, per germline (reference sequence). In DNA form, the CDR3 reads TGTGCCAGCAGCTTAGGGCCGGTGAACACTGAAGCTTTCTTT. Encoded protein: CASSLGPVNTEAFF.

The V and J genes are TRBV19 and TRBJ1-5, with TRBD1 matching 7 bases. Unmatched junction bases numbered 7, after V lost 5 bases and J lost 0 bases. Germline V gene lookup returns CDR1 LNHDA and CDR2 SQIVND (reference sequence). The CDR3 totals 16 residues. The CDR3 region has the DNA TGTGCCAGTAGTCCAGACAGGGCCCTTAGCAATCAGCCCCAGCATTTT. Protein product: CASSPDRALSNQPQHF.

V usage is TRBV19 and J usage is TRBJ2-1; D tentatively reads TRBD1 or TRBD2 (5 bases each). CDR1 and CDR2 from the germline V gene are LNHDA and SQIVND (reference sequence). Deletions cut 4 bases from V and 4 bases from J, with 14 bases between. This CDR3 comprises 15 residues. The CDR3 reads CASSTGRGMYNEQFF. The CDR3 DNA follows: TGTGCCAGTAGTACGGGACGGGGTATGTACAATGAGCAGTTCTTC.

The rearrangement links TRBV3-1 (or the pseudogene TRBV3-2) to TRBJ1-6, with D perhaps TRBD1 (5 bases). The CDR3 runs to 17 residues. With 4 bases removed from V and 1 base from J, the gap between germline ends came to 14 bases. Germline CDR1 LGHDT, CDR2 YNNKEL (reference sequence). As DNA, the CDR3 is TGTGCCAGCAGCCTGGGCGTGGGGGGGTCCTATAATTCACCCCTCCACTTT. It encodes CASSLGVGGSYNSPLHF.

The V and J genes are TRBV3-1 (or the pseudogene TRBV3-2) and TRBJ2-7, with D maybe TRBD2 (6 bases). V was trimmed by 3 bases and J by 7 bases, leaving 19 bases between them. Germline CDR1 is LGHDT and CDR2 is YNNKEL (reference sequence). The CDR3 is made up of 15 amino acids. CDR3 nucleotides: TGTGCCAGCAGCCAGGCCTTACTAGCATCGGGGGAGCAGTACTTC. The encoded protein is CASSQALLASGEQYF.

The J gene is TRBJ1-5, the V gene TRBV24-1; 9 positions agree with TRBD1. Trimming took 4 bases from V and 6 from J; bases not matched to a gene: 9. CDR1 and CDR2 from the germline V gene are KGHDR and SFDVKD. This CDR3 spans 16 amino acids. In DNA form, the CDR3 reads TGTGCCACCAGTGACACAGGGGGCGAGGGTAGTCAGCCCCAGCATTTT. Translating it yields CATSDTGGEGSQPQHF.

This chain joins TRBV19 and TRBJ1-5, with D unclear. The germline V and J ends were trimmed by 11 bases and 2 bases, with 22 bases remaining between them. Germline-derived CDR1 and CDR2 are LNHDA and SQIVND (reference sequence). The CDR3 runs to 16 residues. CDR3 sequence: CAGSCRGREGNQPQHF. DNA for the CDR3: TGTGCCGGGTCATGCAGAGGGCGAGAGGGCAATCAGCCCCAGCATTTT.

The rearrangement joins TRBV12-3 or TRBV12-4 to TRBJ1-1, with D possibly being TRBD1 (6 bases). The CDR3 has 13 residues. With 6 bases removed from V and 3 bases from J, the gap between germline ends came to 11 bases. The CDR3 reads CASRQTGDTEAFF. CDR3 nucleotide sequence: TGTGCCAGCAGGCAGACAGGAGACACTGAAGCTTTCTTT.

The J gene is TRBJ2-5, the V gene TRBV10-3, with D perhaps matching TRBD2 (5 bases). The V end lost 0 bases, the J end lost 5 bases, and 19 bases lay between the germline ends. This CDR3 region has 17 residues. CDR1 ENHRY and CDR2 SYGVKD come from the germline V gene. The DNA for the CDR3 is TGTGCCATCAGTGAGTCCACGGGGAGCGGACGGTGGGAGACCCAGTACTTC. This encodes CAISESTGSGRWETQYF.

This clone showed up just once. The chain has TRBV5-6 and TRBJ2-1; D call uncertain. The CDR3 has 11 residues. The V gene lost 7 bases and the J gene lost 7 bases, with 9 bases spanning the gap. Germline V CDR1 and CDR2: SGHDT, YYEEEE. The CDR3 coding sequence is TGTGCCAGCGAGAGATCGAATGAGCAGTTCTTC. It is translated as CASERSNEQFF.

The chain is built from TRBV7-9 and TRBJ1-2; D gene unclear. Germline-derived CDR1 and CDR2 are SEHNR and FQNEAQ (reference sequence). CDR3 length: 12 amino acids. Trimming left V 11 bases short and J 8 bases short, with 18 bases between. The CDR3 sequence: CAGILLLGGYTF. In DNA, the CDR3 is TGTGCCGGAATCCTCCTTTTAGGGGGCTACACCTTC.

The chain combines TRBV5-5 with TRBJ1-4; D ambiguous. The germline V gene has CDR1 SGHKS and CDR2 YYEKEE (reference sequence). The length of the CDR3 is 15 residues. V was cut by 5 bases and J by 4 bases, with 15 bases left in between. CDR3 DNA: TGTGCCAGCAGTGATAGGTCCATTTTTAATGAAAAACTGTTTTTT. Amino acids: CASSDRSIFNEKLFF. The complete variable domain, with remaining parts taken from reference TRBV5-5 and TRBJ1-4, reads DAGVTQSPTHLIKTRGQQVTLRCSPISGHKSVSWYQQVLGQGPQFIFQYYEKEERGRGNFPDRFSARQFPNYSSELNVNALLLGDSALYLCASSDRSIFNEKLFFGSGTQLSVL.

The rearrangement joins TRBV27 to TRBJ1-1; 9 bases match TRBD1. With 2 bases clipped from V and 7 bases from J, the junction kept 8 bases outside the gene matches. This CDR3 comprises 15 residues. Looked up from germline, CDR1 is MNHEY and CDR2 is SMNVEV (reference sequence). The CDR3 region is CASSLLTGGAGEAFF. As DNA, the CDR3 is TGTGCCAGCAGTTTACTCACAGGGGGCGCCGGTGAAGCTTTCTTT.

The V and J genes are TRBV9 and TRBJ1-3; 10 nucleotides match TRBD1. CDR1 is SGDLS and CDR2 is YYNGEE in the germline V gene. The length of the CDR3 is 17 residues. V lost 4 bases to trimming and J lost 2 bases; unmatched junction nucleotides: 9. CDR3 amino acids: CASSRDRGPPPGNTIYF. The CDR3 nucleotides are TGTGCCAGCAGCCGGGACAGGGGCCCTCCGCCTGGAAACACCATATATTTT.

The CDR3 DNA reads TGCGCCAGCAGCTTGAAGGGTGATAATTCACCCCTCCACTTT. This gives the protein CASSLKGDNSPLHF. The chain combines TRBV5-1 with TRBJ1-6; D is ambiguous. V shed 1 base and J shed 5 bases, with 7 bases lying between them. Germline V CDR1 and CDR2: SGHRS, YFSETQ. The length of the CDR3 is 14 residues. The full variable domain, in which reference TRBV5-1 and TRBJ1-6 provide the parts outside the CDR3, is KAGVTQTPRYLIKTRGQQVTLSCSPISGHRSVSWYQQTPGQGLQFLFEYFSETQRNKGNFPGRFSGRQFSNSRSEMNVSTLELGDSALYLCASSLKGDNSPLHFGNGTRLTVT.

The chain links TRBV19 to TRBJ1-2, with 8 bases lining up with TRBD1. The CDR3 consists of 13 residues. Trimming removed 4 bases from V and 8 bases from J; junction bases left unmatched: 6. Looked up from germline, CDR1 is LNHDA and CDR2 is SQIVND (reference sequence). For the CDR3, the DNA is TGTGCCAGTAGTACTTCGACAGGGGTGGGCTACACCTTC. Residues: CASSTSTGVGYTF.

This rearrangement joins TRBV4-1 to TRBJ1-5; D unresolved. This CDR3 contains 15 residues. CDR1 and CDR2 (germline): MGHRA, YSYEKL. The V end lost 1 base, the J end lost 7 bases, and 14 bases lay between the germline ends. The CDR3 DNA follows: TGCGCCAGCAGCCAAGTACGGACGCAGGCCCAGCCCCAGCATTTT. Protein: CASSQVRTQAQPQHF.

The genes are TRBV7-9 and TRBJ2-7, with 7 bases aligning to TRBD1. This CDR3 has 16 residues. V shed 1 base and J 7 bases; nucleotides not matched to a gene: 13. Germline loops: CDR1 SEHNR, CDR2 FQNEAQ (reference sequence). CDR3: CASSLVAGTAFREQYF. CDR3 DNA sequence: TGTGCCAGCAGCTTAGTAGCCGGGACAGCCTTTCGAGAGCAGTACTTC.

This chain uses TRBV5-5 with TRBJ2-1; 10 bases are a match to TRBD2. The CDR3 is 20 residues long. Germline trimming cut 0 bases from V and 3 bases from J; bases unmatched to any gene: 15. Germline V gives CDR1 SGHKS, CDR2 YYEKEE (reference sequence). The DNA for the CDR3 is TGTGCCAGCAGCTTGGCGGGGGATTATCTAGCGGGAGAAGTCTACAATGAGCAGTTCTTC. It codes for CASSLAGDYLAGEVYNEQFF.

This sequence joins TRBV5-1 and TRBJ2-1; 7 nucleotides line up with TRBD2. The germline V gene encodes CDR1 SGHRS and CDR2 YFSETQ. After removal of 4 bases from V and 6 bases from J, the junction contained 7 bases not matched to a gene. The CDR3 extends over 14 amino acids. CDR3: CASSPGGLRNEQFF. The CDR3, as DNA: TGCGCCAGCAGCCCGGGGGGACTCCGCAATGAGCAGTTCTTC. The full variable domain, completed using reference TRBV5-1 and TRBJ2-1, is KAGVTQTPRYLIKTRGQQVTLSCSPISGHRSVSWYQQTPGQGLQFLFEYFSETQRNKGNFPGRFSGRQFSNSRSEMNVSTLELGDSALYLCASSPGGLRNEQFFGPGTRLTVL.

The chain recombines TRBV18 with TRBJ1-2; weak D call: TRBD1 (5 bases). Germline CDR1 KGHSH, CDR2 LQKENI. With 0 bases removed from V and 8 bases from J, the gap between germline ends came to 10 bases. The CDR3 extends over 13 amino acids. Written as DNA, the CDR3 is TGTGCCAGCTCACCACCGCCAGGGCGAGGCTACACCTTC. It translates to CASSPPPGRGYTF.